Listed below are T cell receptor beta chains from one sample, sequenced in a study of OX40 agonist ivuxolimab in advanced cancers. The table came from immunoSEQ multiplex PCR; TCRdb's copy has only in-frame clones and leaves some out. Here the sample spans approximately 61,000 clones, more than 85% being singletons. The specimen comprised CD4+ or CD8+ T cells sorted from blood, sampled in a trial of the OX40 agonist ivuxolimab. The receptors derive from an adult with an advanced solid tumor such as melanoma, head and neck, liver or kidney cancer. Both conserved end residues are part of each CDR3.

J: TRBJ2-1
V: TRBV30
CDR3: CAWSLGTDSYNEQFF

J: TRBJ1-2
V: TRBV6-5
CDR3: CASSYTSNYGYTF

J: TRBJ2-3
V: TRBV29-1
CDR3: CSVEGQGGVSTDTQYF

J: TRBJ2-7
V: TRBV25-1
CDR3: CASSGGFIYEQYF

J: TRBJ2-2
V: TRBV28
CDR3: CASSLADSGELFF

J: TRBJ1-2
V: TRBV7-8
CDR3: CASSYPPRGGYTF

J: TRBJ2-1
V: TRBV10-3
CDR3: CAIGGGSSCNEQFF

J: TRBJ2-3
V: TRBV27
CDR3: CASGLWTGSTDTQYF

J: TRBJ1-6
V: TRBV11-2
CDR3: CASSLSPGQGPYNSPLHF

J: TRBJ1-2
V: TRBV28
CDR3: CASSPRGQYYGYTF

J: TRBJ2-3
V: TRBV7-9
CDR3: CASSPGTSGNTDTQYF

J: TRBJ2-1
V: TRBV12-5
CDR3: CASMMNEQFF

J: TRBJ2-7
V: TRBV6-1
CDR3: CASRLGQGESYEQYF

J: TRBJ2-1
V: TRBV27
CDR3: CASSWGDSYNEQFF

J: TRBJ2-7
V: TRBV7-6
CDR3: CASSLLSVQGAYEQYF

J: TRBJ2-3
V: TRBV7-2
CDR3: CASESLEGRVDTQYF

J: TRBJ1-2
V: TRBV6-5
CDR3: CASSYSIGSYGYTF

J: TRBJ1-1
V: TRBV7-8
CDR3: CASSLGREAFF

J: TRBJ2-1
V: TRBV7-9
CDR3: CASSSGGLSYNEQFF

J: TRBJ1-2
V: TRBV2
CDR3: CASSVPGTVGGYTF

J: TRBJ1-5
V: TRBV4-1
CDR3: CASSQDQSAVSNQPQHF

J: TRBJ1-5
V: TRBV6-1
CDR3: CASSPRERGPQHF

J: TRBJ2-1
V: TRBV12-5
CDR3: CASAEGLLNEQFF

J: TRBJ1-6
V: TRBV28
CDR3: CASSTPRTGDNSPLHF

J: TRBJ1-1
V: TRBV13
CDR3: CASSSGPGSNTEAFF

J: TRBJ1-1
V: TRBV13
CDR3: CASSLDPTRGGNTEAFF

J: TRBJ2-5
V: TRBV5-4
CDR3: CASSLDSKEETQYF

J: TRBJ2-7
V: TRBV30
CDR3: CAFEGGGSYEQYF

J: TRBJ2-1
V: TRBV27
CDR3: CASSSPGSGGDEQFF

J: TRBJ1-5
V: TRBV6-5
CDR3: CASSQTGFNQPQHF

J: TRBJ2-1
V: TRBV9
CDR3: CASSVGFASGDNEQFF

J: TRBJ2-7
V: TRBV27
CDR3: CASSLSETPYEQYF

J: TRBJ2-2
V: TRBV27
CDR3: CASTWGSNTGELFF

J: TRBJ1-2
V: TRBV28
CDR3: CASSPVGGHYGYTF

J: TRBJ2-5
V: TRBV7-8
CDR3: CASSLARGRETQYF

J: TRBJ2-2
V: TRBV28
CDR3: CASSLEEFDTGELFF